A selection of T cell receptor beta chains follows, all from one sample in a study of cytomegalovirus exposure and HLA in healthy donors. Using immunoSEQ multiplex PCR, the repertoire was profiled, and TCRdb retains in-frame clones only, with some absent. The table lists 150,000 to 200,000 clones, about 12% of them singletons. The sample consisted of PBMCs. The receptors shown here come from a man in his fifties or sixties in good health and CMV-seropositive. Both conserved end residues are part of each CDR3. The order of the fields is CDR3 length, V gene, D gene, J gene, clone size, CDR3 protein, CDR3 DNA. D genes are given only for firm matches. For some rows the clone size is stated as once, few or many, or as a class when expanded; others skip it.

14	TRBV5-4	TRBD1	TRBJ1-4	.	CASSPGTANEKLFF	TGTGCCAGCAGCCCCGGGACAGCCAATGAAAAACTGTTTTTT
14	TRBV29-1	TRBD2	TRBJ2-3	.	CSAGLAVFTDTQYF	TGCAGCGCGGGACTAGCGGTCTTCACAGATACGCAGTATTTT
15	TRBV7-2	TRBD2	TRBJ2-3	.	CASSLLAGFTDTQYF	TGTGCCAGCAGCCTACTAGCGGGGTTCACAGATACGCAGTATTTT
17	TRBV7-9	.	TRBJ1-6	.	CASSSHSFLGANSPLHF	TGTGCCAGCAGCTCCCACTCCTTTCTAGGGGCTAATTCACCCCTCCACTTT
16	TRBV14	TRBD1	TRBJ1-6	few	CASSQIQGRYNSPLHF	TGTGCCAGCAGCCAAATACAGGGGCGGTATAATTCACCCCTCCACTTT
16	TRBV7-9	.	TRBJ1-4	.	CASSSMSGGANEKLFF	TGTGCCAGCAGCTCAATGAGTGGGGGGGCGAATGAAAAACTGTTTTTT
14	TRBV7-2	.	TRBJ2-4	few	CASSSRLAKNIQYF	TGTGCCAGCAGCTCCCGACTAGCCAAAAACATTCAGTACTTC
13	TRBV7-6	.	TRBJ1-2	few	CASSQLAGHGYTF	TGTGCCAGCAGCCAGTTGGCGGGACATGGCTACACCTTC
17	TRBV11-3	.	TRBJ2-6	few	CASSLERGFSGANVLTF	TGTGCCAGCAGCTTAGAACGGGGATTCTCTGGGGCCAACGTCCTGACTTTC
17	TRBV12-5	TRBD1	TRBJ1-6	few	CASGLPSTGGAHSPLHF	TGTGCTAGTGGTTTGCCCTCGACAGGGGGTGCTCATTCACCCCTCCACTTT
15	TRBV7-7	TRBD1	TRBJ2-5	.	CASSAGTGGEETQYF	TGTGCCAGCAGCGCCGGGACAGGGGGAGAAGAGACCCAGTACTTC
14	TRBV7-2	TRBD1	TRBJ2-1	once	CASSPRAGGNEQFF	TGTGCCAGCAGCCCGCGAGCAGGGGGCAATGAGCAGTTCTTC
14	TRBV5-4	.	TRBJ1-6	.	CASQPGGRNSPLHF	TGTGCCAGCCAACCGGGAGGCAGGAATTCACCCCTCCACTTT
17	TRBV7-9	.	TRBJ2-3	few	CASSQPPGTVNTDTQYF	TGTGCCAGCAGCCAGCCCCCCGGGACTGTAAACACAGATACGCAGTATTTT
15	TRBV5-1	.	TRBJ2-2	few	CASTPQKSNTGELFF	TGCGCCAGCACCCCACAGAAATCGAACACCGGGGAGCTGTTTTTT
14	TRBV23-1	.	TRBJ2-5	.	CASSQGQGRETQYF	TGCGCCAGCAGTCAAGGGCAGGGAAGGGAGACCCAGTACTTC
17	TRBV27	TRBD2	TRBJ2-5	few	CASSPGTSGGAYGTQYF	TGTGCCAGCAGTCCCGGGACTAGCGGGGGGGCTTATGGGACCCAGTACTTC
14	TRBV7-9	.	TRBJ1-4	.	CASSLDMTNEKLFF	TGTGCCAGCAGCTTGGACATGACTAATGAAAAACTGTTTTTT
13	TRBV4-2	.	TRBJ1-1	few	CASSQRTDTEAFF	TGTGCCAGCAGCCAAAGGACAGACACTGAAGCTTTCTTT
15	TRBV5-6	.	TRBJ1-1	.	CASSPRAGGGTEAFF	TGTGCCAGCAGCCCTCGCGCGGGGGGGGGAACTGAAGCTTTCTTT
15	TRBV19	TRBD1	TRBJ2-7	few	CASSKPGQGAGEQYF	TGTGCCAGTAGTAAGCCGGGACAGGGGGCGGGGGAGCAGTACTTC
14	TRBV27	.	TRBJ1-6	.	CASSYQGYNSPLHF	TGTGCCAGCAGTTACCAGGGTTATAATTCACCCCTCCACTTT
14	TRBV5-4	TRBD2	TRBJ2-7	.	CASSQTSVSYEQYF	TGTGCCAGCAGCCAGACTAGCGTTTCCTACGAGCAGTACTTC
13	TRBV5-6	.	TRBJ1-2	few	CASSLGEPYGYTF	TGTGCCAGCAGCTTGGGGGAGCCCTATGGCTACACCTTC
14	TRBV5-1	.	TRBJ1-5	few	CASSLEGPEQPQHF	TGCGCCAGCAGCTTGGAGGGGCCGGAGCAGCCCCAGCATTTT
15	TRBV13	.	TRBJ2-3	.	CASSLGTAGTDTQYF	TGTGCCAGCAGCTTAGGGACAGCGGGTACAGATACGCAGTATTTT
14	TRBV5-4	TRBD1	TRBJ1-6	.	CASIRTGYNSPLHF	TGTGCCAGCATCCGGACAGGATATAATTCACCCCTCCACTTT
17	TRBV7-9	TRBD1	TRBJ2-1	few	CASSGPRQGRDYNEQFF	TGTGCCAGCAGCGGCCCACGACAGGGAAGGGACTACAATGAGCAGTTCTTC
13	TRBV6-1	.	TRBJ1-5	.	CASSEGASQPQHF	TGTGCCAGCAGTGAAGGGGCCAGCCAGCCCCAGCATTTT
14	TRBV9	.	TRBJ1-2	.	CASSPRWDSYGYTF	TGTGCCAGCAGCCCGAGATGGGACTCCTATGGCTACACCTTC
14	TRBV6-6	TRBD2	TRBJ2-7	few	CASSSTGTSYEQYF	TGTGCCAGCAGCTCCACCGGGACTAGCTACGAGCAGTACTTC
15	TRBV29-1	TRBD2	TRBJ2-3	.	CSVEGLAGGTDTQYF	TGCAGCGTGGAGGGCCTAGCGGGGGGGACGGATACGCAGTATTTT
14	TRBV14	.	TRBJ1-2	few	CASSQGERIYGYTF	TGTGCCAGCAGCCAAGGCGAACGAATCTATGGCTACACCTTC